This T cell receptor beta chain stems from a study of spatial heterogeneity in lung cancer. At the level of the study: Alpha-chain sequences were detected in numbers that were consistently lower than beta-chain sequences. Tumor regions showed TCR transcript counts that correlated strongly with a T cell module score from matched bulk RNA-seq.

As to time point: sample taken at primary tumor resection. TCRdb re-called the 5' RACE reads through MiXCR, storing one row per CDR3 protein. The data show around 10,000 distinct CDR3 sequences, roughly 6.3% seen once. This clonotype was seen many times. Its target is not known. Findings of the study overall: Counts that tracked tumor mutation counts were those of expanded intratumoral alpha and beta TCRs.

The CDR3 is made up of 15 amino acids. V trimming: 5 bases; J trimming: 5 bases; junction bases outside the gene matches: 8. From germline, CDR1 is SGHAT and CDR2 FQNNGV. The J gene is TRBJ1-5, the V gene TRBV11-2, with 8 bases matching TRBD1. The sample was lung tumor tissue, taken at surgery. The receptor's source is a male donor with early-stage non-small cell lung cancer. CDR3 nucleotides: TGTGCCAGCAGCCTAACAGGGGGAGTAGATCAGCCCCAGCATTTT. Protein sequence: CASSLTGGVDQPQHF.